This TCR beta chain was captured by sequencing in a study of Tregs in tolerant kidney transplant recipients. General observations from the study: Activated donor B cell expansion appeared to reveal the most relevant donor-specific TCRbeta repertoire. Antigen-driven expansion was suggested because donor-specific Tregs expanded more than all Tregs in tolerant patients.

Germline V CDR1 and CDR2: MNHEY, SMNVEV (reference sequence). J lost 2 bases, V lost 2 bases, and 8 bases had no gene match. The CDR3 consists of 17 residues. Recipients received nonmyeloablative bone marrow transplants from related graft donors, with transient mixed chimerism. The assay was immunoSEQ multiplex PCR, and TCRdb's table has in-frame clones only and misses some. The data hold about 52,000 clones, with roughly nine tenths observed a single time. A word on this clone: Its antigen is unknown.

The source is a human patient who received a combined kidney and bone marrow transplant. Part of the T cells may come from the graft donor. V usage is TRBV27 and J usage is TRBJ1-2; TRBD1 aligns across 10 bases. Sample: CD8+ T cells from blood (PBMCs), taken 24 months after the transplant. CDR3 region: CASSLGPGTGENYGYTF. CDR3 DNA: TGTGCCAGCAGTTTAGGACCCGGGACAGGGGAAAACTATGGCTACACCTTC.